The 19 T cell receptor beta chains in this list originate from one sample, sequenced in a study of T cells in Graves' hyperthyroidism and ophthalmopathy. Amplified regions were TCR beta CDR3 sequences from RNA transcripts. With the HTBI primer set, the TCR CDR3 went through a first round of RT-PCR. TCRdb independently ran MiXCR on the multiplex PCR reads; one entry per CDR3 protein. The sample holds about 500,000 distinct CDR3 sequences; 15% to 20% are singletons and the top ten take less than 30%. The specimen sequenced was blood. Source of these receptors: a woman aged 25 to 45 with Graves' ophthalmopathy.

This clonotype was seen more than once but under ten times. The rearrangement links TRBV5-1 to TRBJ2-2; D is perhaps TRBD1 or TRBD2 (6 bases each). Germline CDR1 SGHRS, CDR2 YFSETQ. The CDR3 extends over 14 amino acids. Trimming removed 1 base at V and 4 bases at J, with 8 bases between. CDR3 loop: CASSLSGATGELFF. The CDR3 coding sequence is TGCGCCAGCAGCTTGTCGGGGGCCACCGGGGAGCTGTTTTTT.

The V and J genes are TRBV20-1 and TRBJ1-6; 8 bases match TRBD1. V gave up 0 bases and J gave up 6 bases; unmatched junction bases: 1. The CDR3 contains 14 residues. From germline, CDR1 is DFQATT and CDR2 SNEGSKA (reference sequence). The CDR3 DNA reads as TGCAGTGCTAGAGAGGGACAGGCTAATTCACCCCTCCACTTT. Protein: CSAREGQANSPLHF.

In this sample, this clonotype turned up many times. V gene TRBV7-2 combines with J gene TRBJ2-3; perhaps TRBD2 as D (6 bases). Germline V CDR1 and CDR2: SGHTA, FQGNSA. CDR3 length equals 13 residues. V was clipped by 6 bases and J by 6 bases, with 13 bases between them. CDR3 nucleotide sequence: TGTGCCAGCAGTTCTTGGGACTCCGATACGCAGTATTTT. Translating gives CASSSWDSDTQYF.

This clonotype has a count of ten or more. The chain recombines TRBV7-3 with TRBJ2-1; D is possibly TRBD1 (6 bases). Germline V gene lookup returns CDR1 SGHTA and CDR2 FQGTGA. The V end was cut by 5 bases, the J end by 5 bases, with 16 bases between. CDR3 length: 15 residues. CDR3 nucleotides: TGTGCCAGCAGCAAAGGGTGGGGGCGGGACAATGAGCAGTTCTTC. Its translation: CASSKGWGRDNEQFF.

A word on this clonotype: A much bigger clone sits one base away, suggesting this may be a read error. The chain is built from TRBV12-3 or TRBV12-4 and TRBJ1-4, with 8 bases matching TRBD1. The CDR3 covers 16 residues. This CDR3 is CASRGTGTATNEKPFF. CDR3 DNA: TGTGCCAGCAGGGGGACAGGTACTGCAACTAATGAAAAACCGTTTTTT.

This clonotype was counted at least ten times. This chain joins TRBV4-3 and TRBJ2-1, with D perhaps TRBD1 (5 bases). Germline V gene sequence: CDR1 LGHNA, CDR2 YSLEER. V lost 4 bases and J lost 0, with 13 bases in between. CDR3 length: 16 residues. Here the CDR3 reads CASSLGPPSSYNEQFF. The CDR3 coding sequence is TGCGCCAGCAGCCTGGGGCCCCCCAGCTCCTACAATGAGCAGTTCTTC.

The V gene is TRBV27, the J gene TRBJ2-5; TRBD2 agrees at 8 bases. Germline CDR1 reads MNHEY; CDR2 reads SMNVEV (reference sequence). V trimming: 2 bases; J trimming: 2 bases; junction bases outside the gene matches: 16. CDR3 length equals 19 residues. The CDR3 DNA is TGTGCCAGCAGTTTAACTAGTCCCCTTCTAGCGGGCGCTCAAGAGACCCAGTACTTC. Residues: CASSLTSPLLAGAQETQYF.

J is TRBJ2-1 and V is TRBV7-2; 7 bases line up with TRBD2. The CDR3 has 12 residues. Germline values: CDR1 SGHTA, CDR2 FQGNSA. Unmatched junction bases numbered 7, after V lost 7 bases and J lost 10 bases. The CDR3 sequence is CASNPTGLEQFF. The CDR3 bases are TGTGCCAGCAACCCCACGGGACTAGAGCAGTTCTTC.

In this sample, this clonotype turned up many times. The rearrangement joins TRBV7-2 to TRBJ1-4; TRBD1 might be the D (5 bases). The CDR3 covers 14 residues. Per the germline V gene, CDR1 is SGHTA and CDR2 is FQGNSA. Trimming removed 5 bases from V and 7 bases from J, with 14 bases in between. CDR3: CASSRGYQGEKLFF. The DNA of the CDR3 is TGTGCCAGCAGCCGAGGGTATCAGGGTGAAAAACTGTTTTTT.

This clonotype was seen at least ten times. The chain is built from TRBV30 and TRBJ1-5, with 8 positions matching TRBD1. Germline CDR1 is GTSNPN and CDR2 is SVGIG (reference sequence). V lost 2 bases to trimming and J lost 7 bases; unmatched junction nucleotides: 7. This CDR3 is built from 14 residues. The CDR3 DNA is TGTGCCTGGAGTAGGACAGGGAGCAGGCAGCCCCAGCATTTT. This sequence encodes CAWSRTGSRQPQHF.

The chain uses TRBV25-1 and TRBJ1-5; a weak D match, TRBD1 (5 bases). The CDR3 totals 17 residues. Germline CDR1 reads MGHDK; CDR2 reads SYGVNS. The V end lost 8 bases, the J end lost 0 bases, and 20 bases lay between the germline ends. DNA for the CDR3: TGTGCCAGCCGATCCATTGACAGCGACCCTAGCAATCAGCCCCAGCATTTT. This translates into CASRSIDSDPSNQPQHF.

This clonotype came up a few times. V is TRBV7-6 and J is TRBJ2-2, with TRBD2 identical over 8 bases. The CDR3 consists of 17 residues. The V segment lost 5 bases and the J segment 5 bases; nucleotides outside the gene matches: 13. CDR1 and CDR2 (germline): SGHVS, FNYEAQ. CDR3: CASSAYPSGGQTGELFF. CDR3 nucleotide sequence: TGTGCCAGCAGCGCCTACCCATCGGGGGGGCAAACCGGGGAGCTGTTTTTT.

This clonotype occurred many times. The chain links TRBV11-2 to TRBJ2-7, with TRBD1 matching 8 bases. Germline loops: CDR1 SGHAT, CDR2 FQNNGV. There are 15 residues in the CDR3. The V and J ends lost 3 bases and 3 bases, in that order; junction bases with no gene match: 7. CDR3 amino acids: CASSFSRGRRYEQYF. The CDR3 DNA is TGTGCCAGCAGCTTCTCCAGGGGGCGCCGCTACGAGCAGTACTTC.

Comment on this clonotype: Just one base apart from a much larger clone, this may be a read error. V usage is TRBV7-9 and J usage is TRBJ1-1; TRBD1 is a possible D gene (6 bases). Per germline, CDR1 SEHNR and CDR2 FQNEAQ (reference sequence). CDR3 size: 14 residues. DNA for the CDR3: TGTGCCGGCAGCTTACAGGGATACCACACTGAAGCTTTCTTT. It yields the protein CAGSLQGYHTEAFF.

The rearrangement links TRBV10-3 to TRBJ1-2; TRBD1 aligns across 8 bases. CDR1 ENHRY and CDR2 SYGVKD come from the germline V gene. The CDR3 consists of 17 residues. Unmatched junction bases numbered 18, after V lost 6 bases and J lost 6 bases. The CDR3 region is CAISEMARDRNTDGYTF. For the CDR3, the DNA is TGTGCCATCAGCGAGATGGCCCGGGACAGGAATACTGATGGCTACACCTTC.

This clonotype was counted many times. The genes are TRBV30 and TRBJ2-5; TRBD1 matches 7 bases. In germline, CDR1 is GTSNPN, CDR2 SVGIG (reference sequence). The CDR3 is made up of 15 amino acids. Trimming at V came to 0 bases and at J to 5 bases, leaving 9 bases not matched to a gene. CDR3: CAWSVIQGIRETQYF. CDR3 coding DNA: TGTGCCTGGAGTGTAATACAGGGGATCAGGGAGACCCAGTACTTC.

In its sample, this clonotype was seen many times. The rearrangement uses TRBV15 and TRBJ2-1, with TRBD2 identical over 10 bases. J was trimmed by 5 bases and V by 5 bases; bases with no gene match: 6. The CDR3 is 15 residues long. Germline values: CDR1 LNHNV, CDR2 YYDKDF (reference sequence). The CDR3 reads CATSFSGRTHNEQFF. As DNA, the CDR3 is TGTGCCACCAGCTTTAGCGGGAGGACCCACAATGAGCAGTTCTTC.

This clonotype appeared a single time. At one end the junction does not follow the germline gene, possibly because of a read error. The rearrangement joins TRBV5-5 to TRBJ1-3; weak D call: TRBD1 (5 bases). The V gene's germline CDR1 is SGHKS and CDR2 YYEKEE (reference sequence). The CDR3 has 17 residues. The CDR3 nucleotides are TGTGCCAGCAGCTTGGACGGGACGAGGATCTCTGGAAACACCACATATTTT. Encoded protein: CASSLDGTRISGNTTYF. Drawing the rest from reference TRBV5-5 and TRBJ1-3, the complete variable domain is DAGVTQSPTHLIKTRGQQVTLRCSPISGHKSVSWYQQVLGQGPQFIFQYYEKEERGRGNFPDRFSARQFPNYSSELNVNALLLGDSALYLCASSLDGTRISGNTTYFGEGSWLTVV.

This clonotype showed up many times. The CDR3 sequence: CASRDWGSPDTQYF. The CDR3 bases are TGTGCCAGCAGGGATTGGGGCTCCCCCGATACGCAGTATTTT. The chain has TRBV11-2 and TRBJ2-3; D is perhaps TRBD1 (5 bases). The CDR3 consists of 14 residues. The germline V gene encodes CDR1 SGHAT and CDR2 FQNNGV. The V end lost 6 bases, the J end lost 6 bases, and 16 bases lay between the germline ends.